This TCR beta chain appears in the sequencing data of a study of cytomegalovirus exposure and HLA in healthy donors. Study-level findings and limits: In a later analysis, TCR beta V- and J-gene trimming showed a link to a missense DCLRE1C variant.

To note about this clone: What it recognizes is unknown.

The V and J ends lost 5 bases and 1 base, in that order; junction bases with no gene match: 3. Per germline, CDR1 KGHSH and CDR2 LQKENI. The CDR3 runs to 14 residues. The primer mix had 60 Vbeta and 13 Jbeta primers. Produced via immunoSEQ multiplex PCR; TCRdb's table is partial and in-frame only. Of about 150,000 clones listed, approximately 80% were seen once; the top ten hold 2.2%. The sample was PBMCs. The receptor was derived from a man aged 25 to 40 in good health and CMV-seronegative. This sequence joins TRBV18 and TRBJ1-1; 8 positions match TRBD1. DNA for the CDR3: TGTGCCAGCTCAATCGGGACAGGGAACACTGAAGCTTTCTTT. This codes for CASSIGTGNTEAFF.